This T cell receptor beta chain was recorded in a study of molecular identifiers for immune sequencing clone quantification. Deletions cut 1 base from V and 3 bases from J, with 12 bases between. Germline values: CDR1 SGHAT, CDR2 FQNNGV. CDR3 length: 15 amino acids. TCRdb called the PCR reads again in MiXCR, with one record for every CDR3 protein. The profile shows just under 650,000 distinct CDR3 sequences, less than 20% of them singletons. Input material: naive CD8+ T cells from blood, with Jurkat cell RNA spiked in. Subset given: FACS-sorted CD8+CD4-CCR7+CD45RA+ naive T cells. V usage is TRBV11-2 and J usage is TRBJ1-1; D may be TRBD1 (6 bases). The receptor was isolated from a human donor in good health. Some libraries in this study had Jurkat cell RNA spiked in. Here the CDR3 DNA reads TGTGCCAGCAGCTTAGGGGGGCAGACTCACACTGAAGCTTTCTTT. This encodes CASSLGGQTHTEAFF.